This entry features one T cell receptor (beta chain) sequence. At least ten counts were recorded for this clonotype. The clone's antigen remains unknown. Qualities for individual bases were not recorded, and no much larger clone is one base off. Sequencing was carried out with an Illumina HiSeq 2500. TCR beta libraries were prepared by quantitative 5'-RACE with molecular barcodes. The authors' analysis ran thus. To identify disease-linked TCR variants, a new computational method was used, one built on a probabilistic model of VDJ rearrangement. TCRdb handled the public reads itself, with Q25 trimming in fastp and clone calling in MiXCR, and kept productive beta chains. CDR3 protein sequences are deduplicated, and each keeps its most common genes and DNA. TCRdb, not the original authors, processed these V and J calls. In all, the sample holds more than 650,000 distinct CDR3 sequences, and roughly 10% of those were seen once. Of the sample, approximately 0.51% falls within the top ten clones.

This sample was taken from a study of CD8 T cells in ankylosing spondylitis (dated by TCRdb to 2017 to 2019). For context, the study as a whole: The study profiled T cell receptor beta repertoires in healthy donors and ankylosing spondylitis patients to find disease-linked TCR variants. The whole study cohort included 108 healthy donors and under 30 ankylosing spondylitis patients. Samples of peripheral blood were taken, and for ankylosing spondylitis patients, synovial fluid was collected as well. General study outcomes and caveats: Significant enrichment of the disease-linked clones was reported in matched synovial fluid samples from ankylosing spondylitis patients. Blood from ankylosing spondylitis patients appeared to be characterized by a TCR beta motif made up of about 8 highly homologous amino acid variants. Some TCR beta motif variants had previously been reported in synovial fluid and blood of reactive arthritis patients, which suggested common disease-initiation mechanisms. The disease-linked clones showed a CD8+ phenotype and occurred at relatively low frequencies in peripheral blood.

The CDR3, cysteine through phenylalanine, is 12 amino acids long. The read is trimmed to its CDR3 DNA, 36 bases read in frame from base 1. Per the germline V gene, MNHEY is the CDR1 and SVGAGI is the CDR2. The V end gives up 6 bases and the J end 4 bases, leaving 2 bases in the junction not matched to a gene. The sequence links TRBV6-5 to TRBJ2-5; a stretch of 7 junction bases matches TRBD1. The TCR comes from a male donor with ankylosing spondylitis. Sequencing was performed on blood, either unsorted or a sorted T cell fraction (not recorded which). The nucleotides read TGTGCCAGCAGGGCAGGGGGAGAGACCCAGTACTTC. Its product reads: CASRAGGETQYF.